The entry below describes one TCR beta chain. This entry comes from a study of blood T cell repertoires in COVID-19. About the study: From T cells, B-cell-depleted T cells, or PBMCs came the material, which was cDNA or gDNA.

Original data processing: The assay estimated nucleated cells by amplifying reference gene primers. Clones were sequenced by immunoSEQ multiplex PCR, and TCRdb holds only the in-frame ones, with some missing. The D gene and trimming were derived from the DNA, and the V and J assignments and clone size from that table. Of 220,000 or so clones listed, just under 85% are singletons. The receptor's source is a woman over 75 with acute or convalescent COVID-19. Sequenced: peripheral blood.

CDR3 loop: CASSTRTSGGDEQYF. For the CDR3, the DNA is TGTGCCAGCAGCACCCGAACTAGCGGGGGCGACGAGCAGTACTTC. The chain joins TRBV9 to TRBJ2-7, with 11 bases identical to TRBD2. Germline CDR1 SGDLS, CDR2 YYNGEE. V trimming: 4 bases; J trimming: 5 bases; junction bases outside the gene matches: 8. CDR3 length: 15 amino acids.